The 9 T cell receptor beta chains listed next were all sequenced from one sample in a study of T cell repertoires in cytomegalovirus infection. For these receptors, no antigen is known. TCRdb analysed the reads with MiXCR anew, one entry per CDR3 protein. The sample shows about 770,000 distinct CDR3 sequences, roughly 28% of them seen only once. The material was cultured CD8+ T cells from PBMCs, obtained from culture after CMV antigen stimulation. Source of these receptors: a human donor in good health (CMV status not recorded). Some clones in this sample may be carry-over from other donors' samples.

CDR3: CASSQESGTGGYTF. The CDR3 nucleotides read TGTGCCAGCAGCCAAGAGTCCGGGACAGGCGGCTACACCTTC. The chain joins TRBV3-1 to TRBJ1-2; 8 bases are shared with TRBD1. V gave up 0 bases and J gave up 8 bases; unmatched junction bases: 5. CDR3 length equals 14 residues. CDR1 and CDR2 from the germline V gene are LGHDT and YNNKEL (reference sequence).

In its sample, this clonotype was seen a few times. This chain joins TRBV27 and TRBJ1-4, with 10 nucleotides matching TRBD1. The CDR3 consists of 14 residues. V lost 9 bases to trimming and J lost 7 bases; unmatched junction nucleotides: 8. Per germline, CDR1 MNHEY and CDR2 SMNVEV (reference sequence). Here the CDR3 DNA reads TGTGCCAGTAAGACGGGACAGGGGAGTGAAAAACTGTTTTTT. It is translated as CASKTGQGSEKLFF.

This clonotype was found a few times. The chain links TRBV10-3 to TRBJ1-2, with D tentatively TRBD1 (6 bases). This CDR3 comprises 13 residues. Looked up from germline, CDR1 is ENHRY and CDR2 is SYGVKD. The CDR3 DNA reads as TGTGCTATCTGGGCAGGGGTTAACTATGGCTACACCTTC. Protein product: CAIWAGVNYGYTF.

The CDR3 DNA reads as TGTGCCAGCAGCCCCCGGGACAGGGGGCCCTCATCCTACGAGCAGTACTTC. Encoded protein: CASSPRDRGPSSYEQYF. V gene TRBV9 combines with J gene TRBJ2-7, with TRBD1 identical over 12 bases. CDR1 is SGDLS, CDR2 YYNGEE, per germline. J gave up 1 base and V 4 bases, and 9 bases lay outside the gene matches. The CDR3 contains 17 residues.

This rearrangement joins TRBV19 to TRBJ1-2; TRBD1 might be the D (5 bases). The CDR3 is 15 residues long. Deletions cut 5 bases from V and 4 bases from J, with 17 bases between. Germline assignment: CDR1 LNHDA and CDR2 SQIVND (reference sequence). DNA of the CDR3: TGTGCCAGTAGTGTGACAGTATTAGACGCCTATGGCTACACCTTC. It translates to CASSVTVLDAYGYTF. The full variable domain, completed using reference TRBV19 and TRBJ1-2, is DGGITQSPKYLFRKEGQNVTLSCEQNLNHDAMYWYRQDPGQGLRLIYYSQIVNDFQKGDIAEGYSVSREKKESFPLTVTSAQKNPTAFYLCASSVTVLDAYGYTFGSGTRLTVV.

This clonotype was detected a few times. This chain joins TRBV2 and TRBJ1-2, with D uncertain. The CDR3 contains 15 residues. The V end was cut by 3 bases, the J end by 0 bases, with 11 bases between. CDR1 and CDR2 (germline): SNHLY, FYNNEI. CDR3: CASSDLREANYGYTF. CDR3 nucleotides: TGTGCCAGCAGTGACCTCCGGGAGGCTAACTATGGCTACACCTTC.

CDR3 amino acids: CASSGTGAFYEQYF. In nucleotides, the CDR3 is TGTGCCAGCTCCGGGACAGGGGCGTTCTACGAGCAGTACTTC. V usage is TRBV6-1 and J usage is TRBJ2-7, with TRBD1 matching 10 bases. The CDR3 contains 14 residues. Germline CDR1 is MNHNS and CDR2 is SASEGT. V was pared by 8 bases and J by 3 bases, with 7 bases of the junction left unmatched.

This clonotype was seen more than once but under ten times. The chain carries TRBV4-1 and TRBJ1-1, with D maybe TRBD1 (6 bases). Per germline, CDR1 MGHRA and CDR2 YSYEKL. This CDR3 is 14 amino acids long. V was clipped by 1 base and J by 1 base, with 7 bases between them. The CDR3 DNA is TGCGCCAGCAGCCAAGCACAGGGGAACACTGAAGCTTTCTTT. Translating gives CASSQAQGNTEAFF.

The CDR3 reads CASRQRGGNEQYV. CDR3 sequence (DNA): TGTGCCAGCCGTCAGCGGGGGGGCAACGAGCAGTACGTC. The chain has TRBV6-4 and TRBJ2-7; the match to TRBD2 covers 10 bases. The J segment lost 5 bases and the V segment lost 8 bases, leaving 6 bases of the junction unmatched. The CDR3 is made up of 13 amino acids. In germline, CDR1 is MRHNA, CDR2 SNTAGT.